This T cell receptor (beta chain) appears in the sequencing data of a study of cytomegalovirus exposure and HLA in healthy donors. In regard to this clone: Its antigen is currently unknown.

The germline V gene encodes CDR1 LGHNA and CDR2 YSLEER. CDR3 size: 13 residues. Trimming left V 3 bases short and J 10 bases short, with 13 bases between. The PCR employed 60 Vbeta primers together with 13 Jbeta primers. Sequencing was performed with immunoSEQ multiplex PCR; in TCRdb, only in-frame clones are kept and a portion is missing. The profile shows approximately 130,000 clones, approximately 80% of them singletons. Whole-study findings and limits: The study flagged about 150 TCR beta chains as cytomegalovirus-associated. Reports described diagnosis of cytomegalovirus status by the classifier as highly specific and sensitive.

V usage is TRBV4-3 and J usage is TRBJ2-1; TRBD1 is a possible D gene (5 bases). The clonotype originates from a girl aged 2 to 10 in good health and CMV-seronegative. Sequenced sample: PBMCs. CDR3 bases: TGCGCCAGCAGCCAGGATACTCCAGGGGAGCAGTTCTTC. Translated, it gives CASSQDTPGEQFF.